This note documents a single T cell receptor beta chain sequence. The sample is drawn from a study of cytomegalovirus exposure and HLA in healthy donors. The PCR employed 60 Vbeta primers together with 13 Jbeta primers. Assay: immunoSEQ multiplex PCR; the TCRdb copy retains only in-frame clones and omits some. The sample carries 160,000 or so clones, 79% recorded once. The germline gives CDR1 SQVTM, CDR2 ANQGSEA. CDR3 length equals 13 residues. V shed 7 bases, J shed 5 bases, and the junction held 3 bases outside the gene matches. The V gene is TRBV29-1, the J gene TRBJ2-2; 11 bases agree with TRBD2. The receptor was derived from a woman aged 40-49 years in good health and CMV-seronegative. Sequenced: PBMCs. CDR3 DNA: TGCAGCGCTGCTAGCGGGAGGACCGGGGAGCTGTTTTTT. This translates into CSAASGRTGELFF.